The subject of this entry is one T cell receptor (beta chain). What it binds is not known. Other DNA sequences within the sample encode an identical CDR3. This record comes from a study of beta chain features in type 1 diabetes. Study-level information: Healthy donors and patients showed comparable age, gender and cell yields. Study-wide findings and caveats: Among all four CD4+ subsets, Type 1 diabetes patients had TCRB CDR3s that were moderately but significantly shorter.

The isolated RNA, all of it, was reverse transcribed, so expressed TCRB transcripts were what got sequenced. Some clones are missing from TCRdb's copy, which holds only in-frame ones; the method was immunoSEQ multiplex PCR. The profile covers 130,000 to 150,000 clones, with 13% appearing a single time and under 1.5% taken by the ten largest. The CDR3 is made up of 12 amino acids. The V gene's germline CDR1 is MGHDK and CDR2 SYGVNS. Trimming shortened V by 5 bases and J by 1 base, and 6 bases separated the two germline ends. The specimen was central memory CD4+ T cells from blood. This receptor was taken from a man in his late teens or twenties with type 1 diabetes. The V gene is TRBV25-1, the J gene TRBJ2-7; weak D call: TRBD2 (6 bases). CDR3 in DNA: TGTGCCAGCAGTCGGGGGTCCTACGAGCAGTACTTC. This gives the protein CASSRGSYEQYF.